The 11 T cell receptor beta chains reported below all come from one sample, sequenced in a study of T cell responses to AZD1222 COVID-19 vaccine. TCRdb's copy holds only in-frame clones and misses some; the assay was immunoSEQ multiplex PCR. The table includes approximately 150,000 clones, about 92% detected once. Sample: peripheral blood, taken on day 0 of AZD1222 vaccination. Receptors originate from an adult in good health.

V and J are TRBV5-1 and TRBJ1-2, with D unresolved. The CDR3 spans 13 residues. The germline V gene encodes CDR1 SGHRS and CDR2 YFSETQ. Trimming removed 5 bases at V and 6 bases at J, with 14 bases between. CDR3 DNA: TGCGCCAGCAGTCTCCTGGAAACCGATGGCTACACCTTC. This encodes CASSLLETDGYTF.

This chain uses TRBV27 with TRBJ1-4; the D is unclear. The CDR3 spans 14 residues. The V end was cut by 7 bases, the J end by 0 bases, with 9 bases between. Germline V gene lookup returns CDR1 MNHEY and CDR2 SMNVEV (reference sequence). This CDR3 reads CASTVVATNEKLFF. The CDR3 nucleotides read TGTGCCAGCACCGTGGTTGCAACTAATGAAAAACTGTTTTTT.

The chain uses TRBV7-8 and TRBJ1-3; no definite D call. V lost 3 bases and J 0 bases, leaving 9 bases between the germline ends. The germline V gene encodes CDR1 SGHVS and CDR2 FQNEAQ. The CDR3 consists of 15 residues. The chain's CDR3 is CASSFFPGSGNTIYF. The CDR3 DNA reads TGTGCCAGCAGCTTTTTCCCTGGCTCTGGAAACACCATATATTTT. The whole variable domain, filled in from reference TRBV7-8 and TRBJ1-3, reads GAGVSQSPRYKVAKRGQDVALRCDPISGHVSLFWYQQALGQGPEFLTYFQNEAQLDKSGLPSDRFFAERPEGSVSTLKIQRTQQEDSAVYLCASSFFPGSGNTIYFGEGSWLTVV.

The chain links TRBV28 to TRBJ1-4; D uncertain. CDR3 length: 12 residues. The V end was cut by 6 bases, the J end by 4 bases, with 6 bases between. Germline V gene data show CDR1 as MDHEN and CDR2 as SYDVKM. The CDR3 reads CASSSYNEKLFF. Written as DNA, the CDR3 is TGTGCCAGCAGCTCCTATAATGAAAAACTGTTTTTT.

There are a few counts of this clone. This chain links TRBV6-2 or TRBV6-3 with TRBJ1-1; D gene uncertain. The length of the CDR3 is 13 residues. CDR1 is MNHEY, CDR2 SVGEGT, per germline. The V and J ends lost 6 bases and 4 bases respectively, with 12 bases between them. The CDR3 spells CASSLLPTTEAFF. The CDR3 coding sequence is TGTGCCAGCAGCTTGCTCCCGACCACTGAAGCTTTCTTT.

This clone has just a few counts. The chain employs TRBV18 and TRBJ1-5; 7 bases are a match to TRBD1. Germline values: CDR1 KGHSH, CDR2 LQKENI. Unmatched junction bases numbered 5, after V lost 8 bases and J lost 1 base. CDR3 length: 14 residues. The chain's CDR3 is CASVEDRSNQPQHF. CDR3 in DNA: TGTGCCAGCGTCGAGGACAGGAGCAATCAGCCCCAGCATTTT.

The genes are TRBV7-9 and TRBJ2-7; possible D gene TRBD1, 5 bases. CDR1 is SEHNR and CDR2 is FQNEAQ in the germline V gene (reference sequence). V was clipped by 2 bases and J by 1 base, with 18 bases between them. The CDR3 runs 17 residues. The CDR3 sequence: CASSLRVGRERSYEQYF. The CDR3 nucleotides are TGTGCCAGCAGCTTAAGGGTCGGCAGGGAAAGGTCCTACGAGCAGTACTTC.

The CDR3 reads CASRGDSPYGYTF. CDR3 sequence (DNA): TGTGCCAGCAGGGGGGACAGCCCCTATGGCTACACCTTC. This rearrangement joins TRBV9 to TRBJ1-2; 7 bases line up with TRBD1. Germline CDR1 reads SGDLS; CDR2 reads YYNGEE. The CDR3 runs to 13 residues. Unmatched junction bases numbered 5, after V lost 5 bases and J lost 4 bases.

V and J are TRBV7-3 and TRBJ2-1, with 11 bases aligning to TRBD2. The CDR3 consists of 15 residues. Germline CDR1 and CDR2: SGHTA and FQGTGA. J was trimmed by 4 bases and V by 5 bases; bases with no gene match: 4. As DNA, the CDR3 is TGTGCCAGCAGCCTTAGCGGGGGGGTATACAATGAGCAGTTCTTC. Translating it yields CASSLSGGVYNEQFF.

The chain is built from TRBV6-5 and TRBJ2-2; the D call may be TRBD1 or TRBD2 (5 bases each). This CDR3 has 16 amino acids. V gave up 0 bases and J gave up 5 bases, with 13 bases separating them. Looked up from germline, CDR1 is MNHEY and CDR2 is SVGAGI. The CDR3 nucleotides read TGTGCCAGCAGTTACTCGTTCGGGGCTGGTACCGGGGAGCTGTTTTTT. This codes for CASSYSFGAGTGELFF.

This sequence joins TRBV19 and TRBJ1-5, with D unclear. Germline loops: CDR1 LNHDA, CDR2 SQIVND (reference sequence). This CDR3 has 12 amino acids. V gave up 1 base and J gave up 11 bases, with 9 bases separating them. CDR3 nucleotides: TGTGCCAGTAGTATAGGGGCCCTAGCCCAGCATTTT. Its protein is CASSIGALAQHF.